Detailed here is one TCR beta chain. The assay was immunoSEQ multiplex PCR, and TCRdb's table has in-frame clones only and misses some. The top ten clones hold 7% to 8.5% of a sample with about 210,000 clones, roughly 87% of them seen once. Living in under 30 US areas, the participants were between roughly 18 and 90 years of age. The CDR3 sequence is 15 residues long. Germline V gene lookup returns CDR1 LNHDA and CDR2 SQIVND (reference sequence). The junction had 8 bases not matched to a gene; V was cut back by 6 bases and J by 6 bases. These data are taken from a study of blood T cell repertoires in COVID-19.

The specimen sequenced was PBMCs or T cells enriched from blood (not recorded which). The V gene is TRBV19, the J gene TRBJ1-6, with TRBD1 matching over 7 bases. This receptor was taken from a man aged 25-45 years in a cohort exposed to, infected with or recovered from COVID-19 (not recorded which). As DNA, the CDR3 is TGTGCCAGTAGCCCAGCGACAGGGTCTAATTCACCCCTCCACTTT. Protein: CASSPATGSNSPLHF.